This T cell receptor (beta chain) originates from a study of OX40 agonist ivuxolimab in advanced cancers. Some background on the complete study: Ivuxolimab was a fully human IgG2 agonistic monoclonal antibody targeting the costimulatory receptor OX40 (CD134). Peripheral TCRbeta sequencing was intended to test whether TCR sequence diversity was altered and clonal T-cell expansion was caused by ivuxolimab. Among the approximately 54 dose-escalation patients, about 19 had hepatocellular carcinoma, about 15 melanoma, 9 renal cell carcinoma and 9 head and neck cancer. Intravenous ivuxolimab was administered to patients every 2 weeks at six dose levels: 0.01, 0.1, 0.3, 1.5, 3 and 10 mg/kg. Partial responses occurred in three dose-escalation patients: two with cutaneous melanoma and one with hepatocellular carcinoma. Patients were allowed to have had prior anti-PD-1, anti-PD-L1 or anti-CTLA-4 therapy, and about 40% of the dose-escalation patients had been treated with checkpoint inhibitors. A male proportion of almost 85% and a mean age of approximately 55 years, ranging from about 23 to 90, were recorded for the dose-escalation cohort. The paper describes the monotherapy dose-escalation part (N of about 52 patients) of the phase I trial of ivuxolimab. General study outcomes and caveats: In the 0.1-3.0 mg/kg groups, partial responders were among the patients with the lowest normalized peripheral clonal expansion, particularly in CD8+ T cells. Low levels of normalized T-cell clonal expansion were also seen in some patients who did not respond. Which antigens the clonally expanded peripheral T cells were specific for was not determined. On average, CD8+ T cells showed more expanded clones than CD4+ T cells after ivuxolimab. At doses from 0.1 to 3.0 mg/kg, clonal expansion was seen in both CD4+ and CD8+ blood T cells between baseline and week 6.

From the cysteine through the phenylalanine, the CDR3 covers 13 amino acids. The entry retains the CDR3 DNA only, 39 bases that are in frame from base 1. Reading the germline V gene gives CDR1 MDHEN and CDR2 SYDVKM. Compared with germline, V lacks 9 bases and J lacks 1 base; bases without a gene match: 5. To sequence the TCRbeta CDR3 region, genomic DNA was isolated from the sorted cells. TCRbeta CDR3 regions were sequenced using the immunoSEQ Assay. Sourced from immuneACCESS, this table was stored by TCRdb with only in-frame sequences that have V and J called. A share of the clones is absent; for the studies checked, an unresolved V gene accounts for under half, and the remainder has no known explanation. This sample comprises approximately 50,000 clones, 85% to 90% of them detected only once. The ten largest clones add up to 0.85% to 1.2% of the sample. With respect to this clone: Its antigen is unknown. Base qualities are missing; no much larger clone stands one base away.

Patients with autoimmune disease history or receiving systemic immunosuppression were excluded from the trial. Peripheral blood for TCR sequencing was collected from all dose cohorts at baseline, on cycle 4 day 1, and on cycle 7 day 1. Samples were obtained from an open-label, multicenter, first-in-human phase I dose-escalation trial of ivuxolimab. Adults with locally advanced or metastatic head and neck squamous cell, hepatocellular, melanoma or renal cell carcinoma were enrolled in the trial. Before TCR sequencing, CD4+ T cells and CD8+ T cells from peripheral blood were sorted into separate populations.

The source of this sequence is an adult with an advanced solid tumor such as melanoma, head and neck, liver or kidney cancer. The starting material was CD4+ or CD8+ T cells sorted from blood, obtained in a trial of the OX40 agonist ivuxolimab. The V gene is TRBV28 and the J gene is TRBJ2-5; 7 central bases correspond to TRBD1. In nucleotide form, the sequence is TGTGCCAGTATAGCAGGGGGCCAAGAGACCCAGTACTTC. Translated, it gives CASIAGGQETQYF.